The TCR beta chain under discussion was sequenced for a study of vaccination effects on CD4 cells after COVID-19 (dated by TCRdb to the early 2020s). For context, the study as a whole: Post-vaccine samples across the study were collected a median of 72 days after the second dose, with a range of 14 to 241. A total of more than 8 COVID-19 convalescent patients and 4 SARS-CoV-2-naive healthy vaccine recipients were included in the full study. SARS-CoV-2 spike-specific CD4+ TCR repertoires from before and after mRNA vaccination were compared in COVID-19 convalescent patients and in infection-naive vaccine recipients. In the study, cultures from other donors were sequenced using the Oncomine TCR Beta short-read assay on an Illumina iSeq 100.

On the study overall, not on this receptor specifically: At late post-vaccination timepoints, both infection-induced and vaccine-induced clones showed marked clonal contraction, consistent with waning T cell responses. In healthy vaccine recipients, vaccine-induced clones were almost all SARS-CoV-2 mono-reactive, with only 1 of 255 cross-reactive with common cold coronaviruses. The study was limited by a small number of convalescent patients and lacked early post-infection timepoints.

Measured from the cysteine to the phenylalanine, the CDR3 is 12 residues long. Only the CDR3 DNA is retained, 36 bases long and in frame from the first base. Between the V and J ends, shortened by 6 bases and 4 bases respectively, the junction contains 9 bases. The germline V gene sets CDR1 to MDHEN and CDR2 to SYDVKM. The method was the immunoSEQ multiplex PCR assay. DNA from the cultured and isolated CD4+ T cells underwent TCR beta CDR3 sequencing. The authors' analysis ran thus. Non-productive TCR sequences were removed, reads were trimmed to the CDR3 region, and CDR3s of at least 7 amino acids were retained. Antigen-specific clonotypes were identified using the MANAFEST web app by comparison of expansion in peptide wells against reference cultures. Positive clones required FDR<0.05 expansion versus reference and all other wells, odds ratio above 5, and frequency above 0.1% in two replicate wells. A clonotype was defined as cross-reactive if the clonotype was significantly expanded both in SARS-CoV-2 spike wells and in at least one common cold coronavirus spike condition. Levenshtein distance calculated with the stringdist R package was used to assess CDR3 similarity, and unrooted trees were constructed with ape in R 3.6.1. Sourced from immuneACCESS, this table was stored by TCRdb with only in-frame sequences that have V and J called. A share of the clones is absent; for the studies checked, an unresolved V gene accounts for under half, and the remainder has no known explanation. Clone size and V and J calls were adopted from that table, with D and trimming inferred from the DNA. Across this sample there are under 40,000 clones, with roughly four fifths seen only once. The top ten constitute 2% of the sample.

A word on this clone: It lacks a known antigen. Base qualities are missing; no much larger clone stands one base away.

In the ViraFEST assay, PBMC were stimulated with viral peptide pools, and antigen-specific CD4+ T cell clonotypes were then identified by expansion using TCR sequencing. After less than 13 days of culture, CD4+ T cells were isolated with the EasySep CD4+ T cell isolation kit. Each participant got two doses of an mRNA SARS-CoV-2 vaccine, either BNT162b2 or mRNA-1273. Healthy vaccine recipients had no prior SARS-CoV-2 infection, confirmed by negative nucleocapsid antibodies before and after vaccination. Some 1.9 million PBMC per well were cultured with roughly 10 ug/ml peptides in IMDM containing 5% human AB serum, approximately 9.1 IU/ml IL-2 and gentamicin. Half of the culture medium was replaced with fresh IL-2-containing medium on days 3 and 7. Unless otherwise noted, each peptide stimulation condition was cultured in triplicate wells. PBMC were separated from whole blood using Ficoll-Paque Plus gradient centrifugation and were then either cryopreserved at -140C or used fresh. The spike proteins of SARS-CoV-2 and of the common cold coronaviruses HCoV-NL63, HCoV-OC43 and HCoV-229E were spanned by overlapping peptide pools. The QIAamp micro DNA kit was used to extract genomic DNA from the cultured CD4+ T cells.

The sequence is built from TRBV28 and TRBJ1-1; a tentative D match to TRBD1 spans 5 bases. This specimen consisted of CD4+ T cells from PBMCs cultured with HCoV-NL63 spike peptides, obtained after COVID-19 vaccination. The sample's cell subset or site, from its label and the paper: HCoV-NL63 spike overlapping peptide pool stimulation. The receptor was derived from a human donor who received a COVID-19 vaccine. Some clones in this sample may be carry-over from other donors' samples. CDR3 protein: CASSPGGTEAFF. The nucleotide sequence reads TGTGCCAGCAGCCCGGGGGGCACTGAAGCTTTCTTT.